This record covers a single T cell receptor beta chain. Its antigen specificity is not known. It has no much larger one-base neighbor in the sample; base qualities were not kept. The trial excluded patients who had a history of autoimmune disease or who were on systemic immunosuppression. Peripheral blood for TCR sequencing was drawn from every dose cohort at baseline, at cycle 4 day 1 and at cycle 7 day 1. The samples were taken from a phase I, first-in-human, multicenter, open-label dose-escalation trial of ivuxolimab. Adults with locally advanced or metastatic head and neck squamous cell, hepatocellular, melanoma or renal cell carcinoma were enrolled in the trial. Before TCR sequencing, CD4+ T cells and CD8+ T cells from peripheral blood were sorted into separate populations. Counted from cysteine to phenylalanine, this CDR3 has 16 amino acids. Here the CDR3 DNA is all that survives: 48 bases in frame from base 1. V ends up 6 bases short and J 4 bases short, with an unmatched junction base count of 8. As encoded in the germline V gene (reference sequence), CDR1 is MNHEY while CDR2 is SMNVEV.

Genomic DNA was isolated from the sorted cells so that the TCRbeta CDR3 region could be sequenced. The immunoSEQ Assay was used for sequencing of TCRbeta CDR3 regions. Entries here come from immuneACCESS through TCRdb and include only in-frame sequences with V and J called. Some clones fail to appear in such tables; in the studies checked, an unresolved V gene covers under half of the shortfall, and the cause of the remainder is unknown. Across this sample there are almost 65,000 clones, with roughly four fifths seen only once. The leading ten clones occupy 0.7% of the sample. The sample is drawn from a study of OX40 agonist ivuxolimab in advanced cancers. Regarding the research as a whole: Ivuxolimab, which targeted the costimulatory receptor OX40 (CD134), was an agonistic, fully human IgG2 monoclonal antibody. Intravenous ivuxolimab was administered to patients every 2 weeks at six dose levels: 0.01, 0.1, 0.3, 1.5, 3 and 10 mg/kg. Of the approximately 50 patients in dose escalation, 19 had hepatocellular carcinoma, around 15 had melanoma, 9 had renal cell carcinoma and 9 had head and neck cancer. In the dose-escalation cohort, 65% to 90% of patients were male, and the mean age was around 60 years, with a range of roughly 23 to 85. Prior anti-PD-1, anti-PD-L1 or anti-CTLA-4 therapy was permitted, and approximately 40% of dose-escalation patients had received checkpoint inhibitors. Partial responses occurred in three dose-escalation patients: two with cutaneous melanoma and one with hepatocellular carcinoma. The purpose of peripheral TCRbeta sequencing was to test whether ivuxolimab changed TCR sequence diversity and led to clonal T-cell expansion. The paper reports the monotherapy dose-escalation portion (N ≈ 50 patients) of the phase I ivuxolimab trial.

Results the study describes overall, beyond this receptor: Partial responders in the 0.1-3.0 mg/kg groups had among the lowest normalized peripheral clonal expansion, especially among CD8+ T cells. Antigen specificity was not determined for the clonally expanded peripheral T cells. At doses of 0.1 to 3.0 mg/kg, clonal expansion of both CD4+ and CD8+ blood T cells was observed from baseline to week 6. Low levels of normalized T-cell clonal expansion were also shown by some nonresponding patients. After ivuxolimab, CD8+ T cells had more expanded clones than CD4+ T cells on average.

This specimen was CD4+ or CD8+ T cells sorted from blood, taken in a trial of the OX40 agonist ivuxolimab. This chain is built from TRBV27 and TRBJ2-1; TRBD2 fits 11 bases in the junction. The TCR sequence derives from an adult with an advanced solid tumor such as melanoma, head and neck, liver or kidney cancer. The CDR3 reads CASSRTLAGGYNEQFF. At the DNA level, the sequence is TGTGCCAGCAGCCGAACTCTAGCGGGGGGTTACAATGAGCAGTTCTTC.